These 18 T cell receptor beta chains were all obtained from the same sample, sequenced in a study of blood T cell repertoires in COVID-19. Using immunoSEQ multiplex PCR, the repertoire was profiled, and TCRdb retains in-frame clones only, with some absent. The sample carries about 82,000 clones, around four fifths recorded once. The sequencing input was peripheral blood. These receptors were obtained from a man aged 80 or over with active or convalescent COVID-19.

This chain uses TRBV28 with TRBJ2-2; weak D call: TRBD2 (5 bases). The CDR3 has 14 amino acids. From germline, CDR1 is MDHEN and CDR2 SYDVKM. Trimming took off 8 bases at V and 0 bases at J, with 10 bases between the two ends. In nucleotides, the CDR3 is TGTGCCAGCGCGGGCGGCACGAACACCGGGGAGCTGTTTTTT. Translated, it gives CASAGGTNTGELFF.

The chain uses TRBV7-9 and TRBJ1-5; a possible D gene is TRBD1 (6 bases). The CDR3 runs to 18 residues. Germline values: CDR1 SEHNR, CDR2 FQNEAQ (reference sequence). Trimming left V 8 bases short and J 6 bases short, with 29 bases between. CDR3 nucleotide sequence: TGTGCCAGCGCCATTCTTACAGGGCCTGCCGCCGACGGTCAGCCCCAGCATTTT. Its translation is CASAILTGPAADGQPQHF. The entire variable domain, with the rest obtained from reference TRBV7-9 and TRBJ1-5, is as follows: DTGVSQNPRHKITKRGQNVTFRCDPISEHNRLYWYRQTLGQGPEFLTYFQNEAQLEKSRLLSDRFSAERPKGSFSTLEIQRTEQGDSAMYLCASAILTGPAADGQPQHFGDGTRLSIL.

The chain carries TRBV29-1 and TRBJ2-7, with D possibly being TRBD1 (6 bases). Germline V gene sequence: CDR1 SQVTM, CDR2 ANQGSEA. The CDR3 consists of 13 residues. The germline V and J ends were trimmed by 7 bases and 3 bases, with 16 bases remaining between them. In DNA, the CDR3 is TGCAGCGCCCGCGTTCAGGGGTACTACGAGCAGTACGTC. Protein product: CSARVQGYYEQYV.

The gene calls are TRBV7-9 and TRBJ2-1; D ambiguous. V dropped 4 bases and J dropped 5 bases, with 15 bases sitting between them. The germline V gene encodes CDR1 SEHNR and CDR2 FQNEAQ (reference sequence). The CDR3 extends over 15 amino acids. CDR3 residues: CASSSHGAKDNEQFF. CDR3 bases: TGTGCCAGCAGCTCTCACGGAGCGAAAGACAATGAGCAGTTCTTC.

This clone was counted a few times. The V call is TRBV27, the J call TRBJ1-3, with D possibly being TRBD1 (5 bases). CDR1 is MNHEY and CDR2 is SMNVEV in the germline V gene (reference sequence). This CDR3 contains 18 residues. V was shortened by 6 bases and J by 0 bases, with 21 bases between the two germline ends. CDR3 sequence: CASSPGGPGSGSGNTIYF. The CDR3 nucleotides read TGTGCCAGCAGCCCGGGGGGTCCAGGGTCGGGCTCTGGAAACACCATATATTTT.

The CDR3 region has the DNA TGTGCCAGCTCACCACGGCTCCATGGCTACACCTTC. This encodes CASSPRLHGYTF. This chain connects TRBV18 to TRBJ1-2, with D uncertain. Germline loops: CDR1 KGHSH, CDR2 LQKENI. V lost 1 base, J lost 6 bases, and 6 bases lay in between. This CDR3 is built from 12 residues.

The chain recombines TRBV19 with TRBJ1-1, with D unclear. Germline V gene data show CDR1 as LNHDA and CDR2 as SQIVND (reference sequence). The V gene lost 3 bases and the J gene lost 0 bases, with 14 bases spanning the gap. The CDR3 sequence is 16 residues long. CDR3 coding DNA: TGTGCCAGTAGTATTACGGTAGACACCCTGAACACTGAAGCTTTCTTT. Translating it yields CASSITVDTLNTEAFF.

Only a few counts were recorded for this clone. The chain employs TRBV4-1 and TRBJ1-5; D perhaps matches TRBD1 (6 bases). V was trimmed by 7 bases and J by 7 bases, leaving 14 bases between them. The CDR3 consists of 13 residues. Per germline, CDR1 MGHRA and CDR2 YSYEKL. The CDR3 coding sequence is TGCGCCAGCAACAGGGTATTAGGGCAGCCCCAGCATTTT. Its protein is CASNRVLGQPQHF.

The chain employs TRBV20-1 and TRBJ1-4; D unclear. This CDR3 spans 13 amino acids. Germline assignment: CDR1 DFQATT and CDR2 SNEGSKA (reference sequence). Trimming shortened V by 3 bases and J by 6 bases, and 11 bases separated the two germline ends. DNA of the CDR3: TGCAGTGCTAGTGCGGGGAACCATGAAAAACTGTTTTTT. It translates to CSASAGNHEKLFF.

This chain links TRBV11-2 with TRBJ2-7; D is unresolved. V lost 0 bases, J lost 3 bases, and 12 bases lay in between. This CDR3 has 15 residues. The germline CDR1 and CDR2 sequences are SGHAT and FQNNGV. CDR3 sequence reads: CASSLDRGSLYEQYV. The CDR3 coding sequence is TGTGCCAGCAGCTTAGACAGAGGAAGCCTCTACGAGCAGTACGTC.

V is TRBV4-1 and J is TRBJ1-1; possibly TRBD1 for D (5 bases). V was cut by 0 bases and J by 0 bases, with 11 bases left in between. The CDR3 spans 16 residues. Germline V gene sequence: CDR1 MGHRA, CDR2 YSYEKL. The CDR3 sequence is CASSQDETVMNTEAFF. CDR3 DNA: TGCGCCAGCAGCCAAGACGAGACAGTAATGAACACTGAAGCTTTCTTT.

The V call is TRBV24-1, the J call TRBJ2-7; D possibly corresponds to TRBD2 (6 bases). The CDR3 consists of 8 residues. The V end was cut by 11 bases, the J end by 11 bases, with 9 bases between. Germline V gives CDR1 KGHDR, CDR2 SFDVKD. The CDR3 protein is CAIWGEYV. The CDR3 DNA is TGTGCCATTTGGGGGGAGTACGTC.

The genes are TRBV27 and TRBJ2-1; TRBD2 matches 9 bases. CDR1 and CDR2 (germline): MNHEY, SMNVEV (reference sequence). The junction had 15 bases not matched to a gene; V was cut back by 6 bases and J by 9 bases. This CDR3 spans 16 amino acids. CDR3 DNA sequence: TGTGCCAGCAGAACCCTGGCTAGCGGGAAATTTGTTGAGCAGTTCTTC. Translation: CASRTLASGKFVEQFF.

This clone was observed once. V gene TRBV6-5 combines with J gene TRBJ1-1; D not resolved. The CDR3 runs 12 residues. Germline V gene lookup returns CDR1 MNHEY and CDR2 SVGAGI. V was shortened by 6 bases and J by 11 bases, with 16 bases between the two germline ends. The CDR3 sequence is CASSLGRAAAFF. In nucleotides, the CDR3 is TGTGCCAGCAGCTTGGGGAGGGCCGCTGCTTTCTTT.

This clone is a singleton in its sample. This sequence joins TRBV9 and TRBJ2-3, with TRBD1 matching over 7 bases. Germline CDR1 and CDR2: SGDLS and YYNGEE. The CDR3 has 15 amino acids. Germline trimming cut 3 bases from V and 3 bases from J; bases unmatched to any gene: 7. The CDR3 loop is CASSEQGHDTDTQYF. CDR3 bases: TGTGCCAGCAGCGAACAGGGGCATGATACAGATACGCAGTATTTT.

CDR3 sequence reads: CASSRAGSGYGYTF. In DNA form, the CDR3 reads TGTGCCAGCAGCCGCGCGGGGTCGGGCTATGGCTACACCTTC. This chain connects TRBV6-5 to TRBJ1-2; D is unresolved. The germline V and J ends were trimmed by 6 bases and 4 bases, with 15 bases remaining between them. CDR1 and CDR2 (germline): MNHEY, SVGAGI. The CDR3 totals 14 residues.

This clone came up once. This chain joins TRBV11-2 and TRBJ2-5; tentative D call: TRBD2 (6 bases). The CDR3 totals 11 residues. Looked up from germline, CDR1 is SGHAT and CDR2 is FQNNGV. Trimming shortened V by 6 bases and J by 7 bases, and 9 bases separated the two germline ends. DNA for the CDR3: TGTGCCAGCAGTGTCGGGGGGACCCAGTACTTC. Translation: CASSVGGTQYF.

This sequence joins TRBV21-1 and TRBJ1-5; TRBD1, as called in the table, went unchecked against the DNA. TRBV21-1 is termed a pseudogene. The CDR3 loop spans 18 amino acids. CDR3 region: CASSKGTGDFYSNQPQHF. In DNA form, the CDR3 reads TGTGCCAGCAGCAAGGGGACAGGGGACTTCTATAGCAATCAGCCCCAGCATTTT.